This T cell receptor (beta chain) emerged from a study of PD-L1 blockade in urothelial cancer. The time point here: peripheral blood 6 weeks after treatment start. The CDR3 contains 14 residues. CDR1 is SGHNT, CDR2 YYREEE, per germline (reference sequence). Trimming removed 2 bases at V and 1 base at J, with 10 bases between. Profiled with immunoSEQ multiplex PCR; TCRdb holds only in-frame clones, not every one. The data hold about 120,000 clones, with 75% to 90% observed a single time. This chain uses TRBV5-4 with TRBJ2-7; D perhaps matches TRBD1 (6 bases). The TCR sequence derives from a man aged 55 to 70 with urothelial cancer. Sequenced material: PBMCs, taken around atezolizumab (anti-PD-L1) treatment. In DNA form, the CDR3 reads TGTGCCAGCAGCTTTGGGACAAATTCCTACGAGCAGTACTTC. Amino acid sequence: CASSFGTNSYEQYF.